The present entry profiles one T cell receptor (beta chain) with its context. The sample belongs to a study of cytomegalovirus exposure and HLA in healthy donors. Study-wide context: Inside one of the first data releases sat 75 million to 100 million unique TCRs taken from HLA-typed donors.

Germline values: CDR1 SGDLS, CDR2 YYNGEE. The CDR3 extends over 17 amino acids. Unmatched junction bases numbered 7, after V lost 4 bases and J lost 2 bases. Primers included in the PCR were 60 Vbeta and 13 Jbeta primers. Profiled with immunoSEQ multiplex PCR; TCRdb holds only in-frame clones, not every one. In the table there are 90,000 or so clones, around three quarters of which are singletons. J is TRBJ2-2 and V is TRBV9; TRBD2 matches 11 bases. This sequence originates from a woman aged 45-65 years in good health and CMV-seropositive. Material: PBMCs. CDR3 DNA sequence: TGTGCCAGCAGCCTGTGGCTAGCGGGAGGAAACACCGGGGAGCTGTTTTTT. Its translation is CASSLWLAGGNTGELFF.